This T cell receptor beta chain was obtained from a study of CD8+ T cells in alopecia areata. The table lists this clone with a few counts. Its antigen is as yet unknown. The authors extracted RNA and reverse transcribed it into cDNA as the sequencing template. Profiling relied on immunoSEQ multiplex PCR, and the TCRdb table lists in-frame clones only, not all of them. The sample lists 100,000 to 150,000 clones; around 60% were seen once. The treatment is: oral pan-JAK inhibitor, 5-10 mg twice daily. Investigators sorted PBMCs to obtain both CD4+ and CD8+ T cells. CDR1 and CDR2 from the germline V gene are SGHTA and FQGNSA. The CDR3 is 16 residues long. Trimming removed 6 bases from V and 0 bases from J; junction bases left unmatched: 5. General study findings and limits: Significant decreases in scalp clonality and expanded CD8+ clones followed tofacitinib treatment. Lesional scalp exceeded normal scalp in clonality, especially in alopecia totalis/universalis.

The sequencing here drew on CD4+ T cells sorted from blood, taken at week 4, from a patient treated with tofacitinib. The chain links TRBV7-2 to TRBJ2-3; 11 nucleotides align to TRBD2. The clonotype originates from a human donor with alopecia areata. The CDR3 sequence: CASSTSGSPSTDTQYF. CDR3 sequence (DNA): TGTGCCAGCAGTACTAGCGGGAGCCCTAGCACAGATACGCAGTATTTT.